This T cell receptor (beta chain) was profiled in a study of T cells in localized non-small cell lung cancer. This table comes from immunoSEQ multiplex PCR, and its TCRdb copy is limited to in-frame clones, with some not included. The table includes roughly 1,600 clones, around 20% detected once. Germline CDR1 reads MNHGY; CDR2 reads SAAAGT. Trimming pared 3 bases from V and 1 base from J, leaving 15 bases between. This CDR3 contains 17 residues. The origin of this receptor is a man aged 35-75 years with stage III lung adenocarcinoma. V and J are TRBV6-8 and TRBJ2-2; D is perhaps TRBD2 (5 bases). The sample here was normal lung tissue next to the tumor, taken before any cancer treatment. Written as DNA, the CDR3 is TGTGCCAGCAGTTATATTGTGACGGGGAGGAACACCGGGGAGCTGTTTTTT. Protein sequence: CASSYIVTGRNTGELFF.